This T cell receptor (beta chain) is drawn from a study of shared clonotypes between healthy human individuals. CD45RO-negative, CCR7-selected cells formed the naive CD8 fraction, which excluded terminally differentiated effector memory CD45RA+ cells. The germline CDR1 and CDR2 sequences are SGHAT and FQNNGV. This CDR3 region has 13 residues. With 5 bases removed from V and 2 bases from J, the gap between germline ends came to 9 bases. The sample holds a few counts of this clone. A deep-level run was used for the assay. Sequencing was performed with immunoSEQ multiplex PCR; in TCRdb, only in-frame clones are kept and a portion is missing. The sample records about 2.2 million clones, just under 95% being singletons.

Sequenced: naive CD8+ T cells from PBMCs. The TCR was taken from a man between 18 and 29 years old in good health. Some clones in this sample may be carry-over from other donors' samples. The chain recombines TRBV11-2 with TRBJ1-1; D is undetermined. In DNA, the CDR3 is TGTGCCAGCAGCGATGGGGTAAACACTGAAGCTTTCTTT. Encoded protein: CASSDGVNTEAFF.